This TCR beta chain was recovered during a study of blood T cells in healthy people across ages. General study results and limits: Getting older went along with TCR beta diversity per million T cells dropping roughly linearly.

This clonotype was recorded once. Its specificity is unknown. V lost 5 bases and J 2 bases, leaving 16 bases between the germline ends. Germline-derived CDR1 and CDR2 are MNHNS and SASEGT. The CDR3 totals 16 residues. PCR was performed a second time for roughly 7 to 11 cycles using a sample-barcoded 5' primer and a J-beta primer mix. MiXCR, applied by TCRdb to the 5' RACE reads, yields one record per CDR3 protein. Of about 720,000 distinct CDR3 sequences in the sample, over 20% were seen once. The rearrangement joins TRBV6-1 to TRBJ1-3, with D uncertain. Sequencing was carried out using blood. The TCR originated in a man in his 70s in good health. CDR3 nucleotide sequence: TGTGCCAGCAGTCCCCGAGGAGCCCTCCCTGGAAACACCATATATTTT. Translation: CASSPRGALPGNTIYF.